This entry lists 31 T cell receptor beta chains sequenced from one sample in a study of T cell responses to AZD1222 COVID-19 vaccine. This table comes from immunoSEQ multiplex PCR, and its TCRdb copy is limited to in-frame clones, with some not included. The sample shows about 270,000 clones, roughly 93% of them seen only once. Sequenced material: peripheral blood, taken 28 days after the second AZD1222 dose. These receptors came from an adult who received the AZD1222 COVID-19 vaccine.

The V and J genes are TRBV19 and TRBJ1-5; D remains unclear. V was trimmed by 3 bases and J by 4 bases, leaving 10 bases between them. CDR1 is LNHDA, CDR2 SQIVND, per germline (reference sequence). This CDR3 has 14 amino acids. This chain's CDR3 is CASSIPGANQPQHF. Written as DNA, the CDR3 is TGTGCCAGTAGTATCCCGGGTGCTAATCAGCCCCAGCATTTT.

About this clone itself: Other DNA sequences in this specimen translate into the identical CDR3. This rearrangement joins TRBV5-1 to TRBJ2-5, with D possibly called TRBD1 or TRBD2 (5 bases each). Germline CDR1 SGHRS, CDR2 YFSETQ. The CDR3 totals 13 residues. Deletions cut 0 bases from V and 5 bases from J, with 8 bases between. Here the CDR3 DNA reads TGCGCCAGCAGCTTGGTAGGGGAGGAGACCCAGTACTTC. Translated: CASSLVGEETQYF.

This chain joins TRBV12-3 or TRBV12-4 and TRBJ1-1, with no clear D. The V end lost 6 bases, the J end lost 5 bases, and 13 bases lay between the germline ends. The CDR3 is 13 amino acids. The CDR3: CASSLAVGTEAFF. In DNA form, the CDR3 reads TGTGCCAGCAGCCTCGCAGTTGGTACTGAAGCTTTCTTT.

V is TRBV5-1 and J is TRBJ2-3; 10 positions agree with TRBD1. CDR3 length: 18 residues. Germline V gives CDR1 SGHRS, CDR2 YFSETQ. V lost 0 bases to trimming and J lost 5 bases; unmatched junction nucleotides: 12. The CDR3 DNA reads as TGCGCCAGCAGCTTGGCACGCCACGACAGGGGGCGGGGAGATACGCAGTATTTT. This codes for CASSLARHDRGRGDTQYF.

This chain joins TRBV11-2 and TRBJ1-1; 8 bases map to TRBD1. V was clipped by 5 bases and J by 1 base; unmatched bases: 3. Germline CDR1 reads SGHAT; CDR2 reads FQNNGV. The CDR3 totals 14 residues. The CDR3 DNA reads as TGTGCCAGCAGCCCCGGGACAGGGAACACTGAAGCTTTCTTT. Encoded protein: CASSPGTGNTEAFF.

The chain links TRBV2 to TRBJ2-3; no reliable D call. From germline, CDR1 is SNHLY and CDR2 FYNNEI. V was pared by 5 bases and J by 3 bases, with 9 bases between. The CDR3 runs to 13 residues. The CDR3 DNA follows: TGTGCCAGCAGTCTGAAATTAACAGATACGCAGTATTTT. Amino acids: CASSLKLTDTQYF.

The gene calls are TRBV9 and TRBJ2-2; no reliable D call. The ends were cut back, 4 bases at V and 4 bases at J, with 11 bases in the middle. Germline values: CDR1 SGDLS, CDR2 YYNGEE. The CDR3 totals 14 residues. The CDR3 region is CASSPSTATGELFF. The CDR3 DNA is TGTGCCAGCAGCCCCTCTACCGCCACCGGGGAGCTGTTTTTT.

J is TRBJ2-3 and V is TRBV28; D not certain. CDR1 is MDHEN, CDR2 SYDVKM, per germline. V was trimmed by 2 bases and J by 4 bases, leaving 7 bases between them. This CDR3 comprises 13 residues. CDR3 nucleotides: TGTGCCAGCAGTTTAAAGGTAGCAGATACGCAGTATTTT. Its protein product is CASSLKVADTQYF.

The rearrangement uses TRBV5-4 and TRBJ2-7; the D gene is possibly TRBD1 (8 bases). Germline CDR1 SGHNT, CDR2 YYREEE (reference sequence). The CDR3 has 16 residues. Trimming took 4 bases from V and 0 from J, leaving 17 bases between them. In DNA form, the CDR3 reads TGTGCCAGCAGCCGGGGGGCAGGGGGCCTCTCCTACGAGCAGTACTTC. Translation: CASSRGAGGLSYEQYF.

V gene TRBV6-5 combines with J gene TRBJ1-4; D is possibly TRBD1 (6 bases). There are 16 residues in the CDR3. The V end was cut by 2 bases, the J end by 2 bases, with 12 bases between. The germline V gene has CDR1 MNHEY and CDR2 SVGAGI. CDR3 bases: TGTGCCAGCAGTTACATGGCAGGGGTTACTAATGAAAAACTGTTTTTT. Protein sequence: CASSYMAGVTNEKLFF.

The rearrangement uses TRBV3-1 (or the pseudogene TRBV3-2) and TRBJ1-6, with D hard to call. The CDR3 contains 14 residues. Trimming left V 3 bases short and J 10 bases short, with 13 bases between. Germline lookup yields CDR1 LGHDT and CDR2 YNNKEL (reference sequence). As DNA, the CDR3 is TGTGCCAGCAGCCACAGGTTACGCGGCTCACCCCTCCACTTT. It yields the protein CASSHRLRGSPLHF.

This sequence joins TRBV3-1 (or the pseudogene TRBV3-2) and TRBJ2-5, with D unclear. The length of the CDR3 is 12 residues. V shed 2 bases and J shed 3 bases, with 4 bases lying between them. CDR1 is LGHDT, CDR2 YNNKEL, per germline (reference sequence). The CDR3 nucleotides are TGTGCCAGCAGCCAAATTGAAGAGACCCAGTACTTC. Its translation: CASSQIEETQYF.

This chain uses TRBV18 with TRBJ2-7; D may be TRBD1 or TRBD2 (5 bases each). V was trimmed by 1 base and J by 3 bases, leaving 7 bases between them. The CDR3 extends over 13 amino acids. CDR1 is KGHSH and CDR2 is LQKENI in the germline V gene. CDR3 coding DNA: TGTGCCAGCTCACCACGGGACGGCTACGAGCAGTACTTC. It codes for CASSPRDGYEQYF.

The CDR3 loop is CATQLGSPGQPQHF. DNA for the CDR3: TGTGCCACCCAGCTGGGGTCCCCAGGCCAGCCCCAGCATTTT. The chain is built from TRBV24-1 and TRBJ1-5; no clear D gene. The CDR3 covers 14 residues. V was trimmed by 9 bases and J by 7 bases, leaving 18 bases between them. Germline-derived CDR1 and CDR2 are KGHDR and SFDVKD.

The chain joins TRBV28 to TRBJ1-2; D unclear. Germline CDR1 and CDR2: MDHEN and SYDVKM. The CDR3 consists of 14 residues. Trimming pared 5 bases from V and 8 bases from J, leaving 18 bases between. As DNA, the CDR3 is TGTGCCAGCAGTCCCCCCCCCGTCCGGGGAGGCTACACCTTC. Residues: CASSPPPVRGGYTF.

The chain is built from TRBV6-5 and TRBJ2-7; D tentatively reads TRBD1 or TRBD2 (5 bases each). Trimming removed 4 bases at V and 0 bases at J, with 10 bases between. CDR1 is MNHEY and CDR2 is SVGAGI in the germline V gene. This CDR3 comprises 14 residues. The CDR3 nucleotides are TGTGCCAGCAGTTCTCGGGACCTCTCCTACGAGCAGTACTTC. It specifies CASSSRDLSYEQYF.

The chain recombines TRBV7-9 with TRBJ1-2; 8 bases line up with TRBD1. The CDR3 is made up of 14 amino acids. Germline V lookup: CDR1 SEHNR, CDR2 FQNEAQ (reference sequence). After removal of 2 bases from V and 4 bases from J, the junction contained 3 bases not matched to a gene. Written as DNA, the CDR3 is TGTGCCAGCAGCTTAACAGGGGGTGGCTATGGCTACACCTTC. The encoded protein is CASSLTGGGYGYTF.

V is TRBV5-5 and J is TRBJ1-3, with D tentatively TRBD1 (5 bases). Looked up from germline, CDR1 is SGHKS and CDR2 is YYEKEE (reference sequence). V lost 0 bases to trimming and J lost 2 bases, with 6 bases between them. The CDR3 extends over 14 amino acids. The CDR3 DNA is TGTGCCAGCAGCTTGGGGGGGACTGGAAACACCATATATTTT. The encoded protein is CASSLGGTGNTIYF. Full variable domain (missing parts from reference TRBV5-5 and TRBJ1-3): DAGVTQSPTHLIKTRGQQVTLRCSPISGHKSVSWYQQVLGQGPQFIFQYYEKEERGRGNFPDRFSARQFPNYSSELNVNALLLGDSALYLCASSLGGTGNTIYFGEGSWLTVV.

This clone was found once. V gene TRBV19 combines with J gene TRBJ2-2; 7 nucleotides agree with TRBD1. This CDR3 has 16 amino acids. Germline values: CDR1 LNHDA, CDR2 SQIVND (reference sequence). The V and J ends lost 3 bases and 0 bases, in that order; junction bases with no gene match: 4. The CDR3: CASSIRGRPNTGELFF. In DNA form, the CDR3 reads TGTGCCAGTAGTATTAGGGGGCGCCCGAACACCGGGGAGCTGTTTTTT. Combining the CDR3 with reference TRBV19 and TRBJ2-2 gives the whole variable domain DGGITQSPKYLFRKEGQNVTLSCEQNLNHDAMYWYRQDPGQGLRLIYYSQIVNDFQKGDIAEGYSVSREKKESFPLTVTSAQKNPTAFYLCASSIRGRPNTGELFFGEGSRLTVL.

The V gene is TRBV28, the J gene TRBJ1-1; D remains ambiguous. The CDR3 consists of 14 residues. V was trimmed by 6 bases and J by 6 bases, leaving 17 bases between them. CDR1 is MDHEN, CDR2 SYDVKM, per germline. This chain's CDR3 is CASSGGQVGSEAFF. DNA of the CDR3: TGTGCCAGCAGCGGTGGGCAGGTTGGGTCTGAAGCTTTCTTT.

This chain joins TRBV5-6 and TRBJ1-1; D may be TRBD1 (5 bases). Deletions cut 4 bases from V and 4 bases from J, with 14 bases between. The CDR3 totals 14 residues. In germline, CDR1 is SGHDT, CDR2 YYEEEE. CDR3 sequence reads: CASSAARAGTEAFF. DNA of the CDR3: TGTGCCAGCAGCGCCGCCAGGGCGGGCACTGAAGCTTTCTTT.

This chain connects TRBV12-3 or TRBV12-4 to TRBJ2-5; no definite D call. V lost 3 bases, J lost 1 base, and 6 bases lay in between. This CDR3 is 13 amino acids long. CDR3 loop: CASSFALQETQYF. The CDR3 DNA follows: TGTGCCAGCAGTTTTGCGCTCCAAGAGACCCAGTACTTC.

The chain uses TRBV6-5 and TRBJ2-7; the match to TRBD1 covers 11 bases. The CDR3 loop spans 15 amino acids. V was pared by 4 bases and J by 5 bases, with 7 bases of the junction left unmatched. Germline loops: CDR1 MNHEY, CDR2 SVGAGI. In DNA form, the CDR3 reads TGTGCCAGCAGTTTCCGGACAGGGGGCAGACACGAGCAGTACTTC. This gives the protein CASSFRTGGRHEQYF.

This chain uses TRBV2 with TRBJ2-5; D possibly corresponds to TRBD1 (6 bases). The CDR3 covers 12 residues. From germline, CDR1 is SNHLY and CDR2 FYNNEI. Trimming pared 7 bases from V and 11 bases from J, leaving 17 bases between. The CDR3 nucleotides read TGTGCCAGCAAAGCCCCTGACAGGTGGCAGTACTTC. It encodes CASKAPDRWQYF.

This clone was seen just once. The gene calls are TRBV10-3 and TRBJ2-1; 10 nucleotides line up with TRBD2. Looked up from germline, CDR1 is ENHRY and CDR2 is SYGVKD. The ends lost 4 bases at V and 6 bases at J; junction bases unmatched: 3. This CDR3 has 14 residues. DNA of the CDR3: TGTGCCATCAGTGGAGCGGGGGGGCCCAATGAGCAGTTCTTC. It encodes CAISGAGGPNEQFF.

The chain uses TRBV5-4 and TRBJ2-7; TRBD1 aligns across 9 bases. The germline V gene encodes CDR1 SGHNT and CDR2 YYREEE (reference sequence). Trimming removed 2 bases from V and 4 bases from J; junction bases left unmatched: 4. This CDR3 is built from 14 residues. CDR3 residues: CASSLQGAGYEQYF. CDR3 sequence (DNA): TGTGCCAGCAGCTTACAGGGGGCGGGGTACGAGCAGTACTTC.

This chain joins TRBV6-6 and TRBJ2-7, with 10 nucleotides matching TRBD1. J lost 2 bases, V lost 2 bases, and 6 bases had no gene match. The V gene's germline CDR1 is MNHNY and CDR2 SVGAGI (reference sequence). This CDR3 has 16 amino acids. Here the CDR3 reads CASSYSGQGDPYEQYF. The CDR3, as DNA: TGTGCCAGCAGTTACAGCGGACAGGGGGATCCCTACGAGCAGTACTTC.

The genes are TRBV4-1 and TRBJ1-6, with unresolved D. Trimming stripped 4 bases from V and 9 bases from J, with 10 bases between. CDR3 length: 13 residues. The germline gives CDR1 MGHRA, CDR2 YSYEKL. This CDR3 reads CASSPSLGSPLHF. In DNA form, the CDR3 reads TGCGCCAGCAGCCCTAGCTTGGGTTCACCCCTCCACTTT.

This sequence joins TRBV27 and TRBJ2-6, with D unclear. Germline V gives CDR1 MNHEY, CDR2 SMNVEV (reference sequence). The ends were cut back, 3 bases at V and 0 bases at J, with 9 bases in the middle. CDR3 size: 16 residues. As DNA, the CDR3 is TGTGCCAGCAGTTTGGGTAGGTACTCTGGGGCCAACGTCCTGACTTTC. Translated: CASSLGRYSGANVLTF.

The V gene is TRBV6-5, the J gene TRBJ1-6; D may be TRBD1 (5 bases). V lost 5 bases, J lost 14 bases, and 22 bases lay in between. Germline values: CDR1 MNHEY, CDR2 SVGAGI. The CDR3 totals 15 residues. The CDR3 bases are TGTGCCAGCAGTCCCCCGGGAGCTGTTGGGGGGTCCCTCCACTTT. This gives the protein CASSPPGAVGGSLHF.

The J gene is TRBJ2-7, the V gene TRBV7-9; D is possibly TRBD1 or TRBD2 (5 bases each). CDR3 length equals 13 residues. Germline values: CDR1 SEHNR, CDR2 FQNEAQ (reference sequence). V was clipped by 8 bases and J by 6 bases, with 17 bases between them. Written as DNA, the CDR3 is TGTGCCAGCGGAAAGATGGGGGATTCCGAGCAGTACTTC. Translation gives CASGKMGDSEQYF.